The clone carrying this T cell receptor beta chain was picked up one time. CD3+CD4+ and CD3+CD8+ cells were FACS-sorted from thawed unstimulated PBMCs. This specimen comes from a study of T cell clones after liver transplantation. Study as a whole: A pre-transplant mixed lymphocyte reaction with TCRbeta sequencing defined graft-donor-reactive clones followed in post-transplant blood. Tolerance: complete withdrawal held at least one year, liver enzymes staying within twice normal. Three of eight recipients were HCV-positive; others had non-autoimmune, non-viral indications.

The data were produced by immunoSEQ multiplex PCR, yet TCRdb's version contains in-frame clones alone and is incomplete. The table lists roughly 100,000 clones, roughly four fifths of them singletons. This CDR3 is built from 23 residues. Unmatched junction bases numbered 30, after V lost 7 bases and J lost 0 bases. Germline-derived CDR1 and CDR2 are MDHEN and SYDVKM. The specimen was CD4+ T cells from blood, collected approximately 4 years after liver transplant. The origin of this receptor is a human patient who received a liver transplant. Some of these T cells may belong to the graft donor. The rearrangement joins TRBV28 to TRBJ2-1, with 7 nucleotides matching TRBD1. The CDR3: CASTNDIFRDRVPITPSYNEQFF. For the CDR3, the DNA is TGTGCCAGCACTAATGACATCTTCAGGGACAGAGTTCCAATAACACCCTCCTACAATGAGCAGTTCTTC.